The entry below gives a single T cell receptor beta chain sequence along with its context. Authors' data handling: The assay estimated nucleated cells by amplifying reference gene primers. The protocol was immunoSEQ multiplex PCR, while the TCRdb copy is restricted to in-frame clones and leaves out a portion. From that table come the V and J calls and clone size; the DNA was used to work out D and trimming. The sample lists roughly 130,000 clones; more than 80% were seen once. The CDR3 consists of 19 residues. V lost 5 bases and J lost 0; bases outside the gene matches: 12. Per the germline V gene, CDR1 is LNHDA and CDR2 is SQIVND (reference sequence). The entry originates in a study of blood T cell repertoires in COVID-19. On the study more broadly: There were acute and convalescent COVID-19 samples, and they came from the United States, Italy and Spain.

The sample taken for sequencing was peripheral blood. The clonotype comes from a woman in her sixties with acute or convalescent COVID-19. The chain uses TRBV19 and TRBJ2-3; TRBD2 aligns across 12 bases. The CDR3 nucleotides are TGTGCCAGTAGTCCAGGGACTAGCGGGTCGAGCCATAGCACAGATACGCAGTATTTT. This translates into CASSPGTSGSSHSTDTQYF. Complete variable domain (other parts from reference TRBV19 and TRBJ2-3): DGGITQSPKYLFRKEGQNVTLSCEQNLNHDAMYWYRQDPGQGLRLIYYSQIVNDFQKGDIAEGYSVSREKKESFPLTVTSAQKNPTAFYLCASSPGTSGSSHSTDTQYFGPGTRLTVL.